This T cell receptor (beta chain) was documented in a study of a mutant IDH1 vaccine in newly diagnosed glioma. Study context: Treated patients showed a male proportion of roughly 62%, a female proportion of 37.5%, and a mean age of about 44 years.

A remark on this clone: Its antigen is not known.

Regarding time point: week 47, end of study. The investigators gave 300 ug of mutant IDH1 20-mer peptide in each vaccine dose, together with topical imiquimod. Whole-study findings and limits: There were vaccine-induced immune responses in about 92% of the patients.

The V and J ends lost 5 bases and 6 bases respectively, with 13 bases between them. The CDR3 spans 13 residues. The germline V gene encodes CDR1 KGHSH and CDR2 LQKENI. Libraries were prepared by immunoSEQ multiplex PCR; TCRdb keeps only in-frame clonotypes and omits some of them. The repertoire holds around 30,000 clones, with roughly nine tenths as singletons. The sequencing here drew on PBMCs, taken from a glioma patient whose treatment included an IDH1 peptide vaccine. The receptor's source is a man in his forties with glioma. This chain connects TRBV18 to TRBJ1-1, with D possibly TRBD1 on 5 matching bases. The DNA of the CDR3 is TGTGCCAGCTCAGTCCCAGGGTCGCCTGAAGCTTTCTTT. This encodes CASSVPGSPEAFF.